A selection of T cell receptor beta chains follows, all from one sample in a study of control samples from healthy donors and cancer patients. Libraries were prepared by immunoSEQ multiplex PCR; TCRdb keeps only in-frame clonotypes and omits some of them. This sample has about 100,000 clones, with more than 85% found just once. Sequencing was carried out using blood. These receptors all stem from a woman aged 50 to 60 in good health. Each CDR3 is given without its conserved first and last residue. The order of the fields is CDR3 protein, V gene, J gene.

cdr3_aa: ASSLGREAF
v_call: TRBV13
j_call: TRBJ1-1

cdr3_aa: ASRRLASTDTQY
v_call: TRBV5-4
j_call: TRBJ2-3

cdr3_aa: ASSIWYGYT
v_call: TRBV19
j_call: TRBJ1-2

cdr3_aa: ASKDRRKTTGANVLT
v_call: TRBV6-4
j_call: TRBJ2-6

cdr3_aa: ASSPLGGRNTEAF
v_call: TRBV6-5
j_call: TRBJ1-1

cdr3_aa: ATSDCGQGG
v_call: TRBV24-1
j_call: TRBJ2-4

cdr3_aa: SAEGDRGSALETQY
v_call: TRBV29-1
j_call: TRBJ2-5

cdr3_aa: ASLWQSSYNSPLH
v_call: TRBV2
j_call: TRBJ1-6

cdr3_aa: ASSSSGVTDTQY
v_call: TRBV11-2
j_call: TRBJ2-3

cdr3_aa: ASSLLDSSRAF
v_call: TRBV27
j_call: TRBJ1-1

cdr3_aa: ASTGPTGVGANVLT
v_call: TRBV27
j_call: TRBJ2-6

cdr3_aa: ASSQEGPYEQF
v_call: TRBV4-3
j_call: TRBJ2-1

cdr3_aa: AEKKAGRDEAF
v_call: TRBV7-9
j_call: TRBJ1-1

cdr3_aa: ASSLQGDTEAF
v_call: TRBV12-3/TRBV12-4
j_call: TRBJ1-1

cdr3_aa: ASSLGTSGVNEQF
v_call: TRBV9
j_call: TRBJ2-1

cdr3_aa: ASSQGPPGQVDSPLH
v_call: TRBV4-2
j_call: TRBJ1-6

cdr3_aa: ASSYTEGGYGYT
v_call: TRBV7-9
j_call: TRBJ1-2

cdr3_aa: ASSVGLYGYT
v_call: TRBV9
j_call: TRBJ1-2

cdr3_aa: ASSLVGGADYGYT
v_call: TRBV6-5
j_call: TRBJ1-2

cdr3_aa: ASSRPDRVDTQY
v_call: TRBV5-1
j_call: TRBJ2-3

cdr3_aa: ASRGTGAAVYEQY
v_call: TRBV19
j_call: TRBJ2-7

cdr3_aa: SASSSNQPQH
v_call: TRBV20-1
j_call: TRBJ1-5

cdr3_aa: ASSVRDRLNTEAF
v_call: TRBV5-1
j_call: TRBJ1-1

cdr3_aa: ASSQDWGQSNQPQH
v_call: TRBV4-3
j_call: TRBJ1-5

cdr3_aa: ASSLVNHYEQY
v_call: TRBV5-6
j_call: TRBJ2-7

cdr3_aa: ASSLEEGVAKNIQY
v_call: TRBV7-9
j_call: TRBJ2-4

cdr3_aa: ASGAISGNGYT
v_call: TRBV6-5
j_call: TRBJ1-2

cdr3_aa: SARDVYEQY
v_call: TRBV20-1
j_call: TRBJ2-7

cdr3_aa: ASSLDAGQGLANEQF
v_call: TRBV11-3
j_call: TRBJ2-1

cdr3_aa: ASSWDRGSGNTIY
v_call: TRBV6-5
j_call: TRBJ1-3

cdr3_aa: ASRLAGNAETQY
v_call: TRBV5-6
j_call: TRBJ2-5

cdr3_aa: TSSPTSGSSYNEQF
v_call: TRBV1
j_call: TRBJ2-1

cdr3_aa: ASSLGGTQY
v_call: TRBV5-4
j_call: TRBJ2-5

cdr3_aa: ASSLHRGEKLF
v_call: TRBV18
j_call: TRBJ1-4

cdr3_aa: ASSLGFWGALNTEAF
v_call: TRBV7-9
j_call: TRBJ1-1

cdr3_aa: ASSRESYEQY
v_call: TRBV2
j_call: TRBJ2-7

cdr3_aa: ASSEGSARGGYT
v_call: TRBV7-2
j_call: TRBJ1-2

cdr3_aa: ASSLAALDGYGYT
v_call: TRBV7-9
j_call: TRBJ1-2

cdr3_aa: ASGSGLMAHQPQH
v_call: TRBV2
j_call: TRBJ1-5

cdr3_aa: ASNQPGGADTQY
v_call: TRBV19
j_call: TRBJ2-3

cdr3_aa: ASSPDRGRTQY
v_call: TRBV6-5
j_call: TRBJ2-5

cdr3_aa: ASSMRGIQPQH
v_call: TRBV19
j_call: TRBJ1-5

cdr3_aa: ASSITAGGYGYT
v_call: TRBV19
j_call: TRBJ1-2

cdr3_aa: ATSLRNNEQF
v_call: TRBV24-1
j_call: TRBJ2-1

cdr3_aa: ASSIEAGGKTQY
v_call: TRBV19
j_call: TRBJ2-5

cdr3_aa: ASSQGIMGPQGNEQF
v_call: TRBV4-2
j_call: TRBJ2-1

cdr3_aa: ASSIRDSFTDTQY
v_call: TRBV19
j_call: TRBJ2-3

cdr3_aa: ASSSPDEQF
v_call: TRBV12-3/TRBV12-4
j_call: TRBJ2-1

cdr3_aa: ATSDSGTGGWDEQF
v_call: TRBV24-1
j_call: TRBJ2-1

cdr3_aa: ASSLIQEGSYT
v_call: TRBV18
j_call: TRBJ1-2

cdr3_aa: ASSPRWGGLTDTQY
v_call: TRBV7-2
j_call: TRBJ2-3

cdr3_aa: ASSPPTGAFKAF
v_call: TRBV18
j_call: TRBJ1-1

cdr3_aa: ASTPRGPEQY
v_call: TRBV7-9
j_call: TRBJ2-7

cdr3_aa: ASSLGYGTEAF
v_call: TRBV7-9
j_call: TRBJ1-1

cdr3_aa: ASSSRLAGGLNEQF
v_call: TRBV7-8
j_call: TRBJ2-1

cdr3_aa: ARQDGVVVTQQF
v_call: TRBV2
j_call: TRBJ2-1

cdr3_aa: ASSTRTSDAQETQY
v_call: TRBV9
j_call: TRBJ2-5

cdr3_aa: ASSIDRPTDTQY
v_call: TRBV19
j_call: TRBJ2-3

cdr3_aa: ASSYPSGANVLT
v_call: TRBV6-5
j_call: TRBJ2-6